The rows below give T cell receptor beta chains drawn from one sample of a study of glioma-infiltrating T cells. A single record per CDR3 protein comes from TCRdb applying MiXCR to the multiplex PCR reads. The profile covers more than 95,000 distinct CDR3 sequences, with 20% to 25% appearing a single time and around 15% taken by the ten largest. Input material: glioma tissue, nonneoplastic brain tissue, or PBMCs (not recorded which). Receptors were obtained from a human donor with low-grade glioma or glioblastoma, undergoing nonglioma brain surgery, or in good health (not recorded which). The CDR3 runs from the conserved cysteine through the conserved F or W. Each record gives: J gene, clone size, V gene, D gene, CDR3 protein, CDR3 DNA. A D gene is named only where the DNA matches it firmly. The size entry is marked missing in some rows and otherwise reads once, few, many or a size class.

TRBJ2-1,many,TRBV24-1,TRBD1,CATRPGTDYNEQFF,TGTGCCACCAGACCCGGGACAGATTACAATGAGCAGTTCTTC
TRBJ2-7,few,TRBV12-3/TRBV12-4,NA,CASSLMRAAEQYF,TGTGCCAGCAGTTTGATGAGGGCCGCCGAGCAGTACTTC
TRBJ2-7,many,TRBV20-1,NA,CSAPMSAGAYEQYF,TGCAGTGCCCCTATGTCGGCAGGAGCCTACGAGCAGTACTTC
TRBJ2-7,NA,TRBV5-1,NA,CASRGIRDEQYF,TGCGCCAGCAGAGGGATCCGGGACGAGCAGTACTTC
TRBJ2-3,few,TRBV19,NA,CASSTDRTFTDTQYF,TGTGCCAGTAGTACCGACAGGACGTTCACAGATACGCAGTATTTT
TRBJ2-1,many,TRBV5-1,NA,CASKSAATGSYNEQFF,TGCGCCAGCAAGTCGGCTGCAACCGGCTCCTACAATGAGCAGTTCTTC
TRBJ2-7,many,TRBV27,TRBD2,CASSLLAGGGLYEQYF,TGTGCCAGCAGTTTGCTAGCGGGAGGGGGCCTCTACGAGCAGTACTTC
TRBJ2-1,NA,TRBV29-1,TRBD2,CSVEGRAGSEINEQFF,TGCAGCGTTGAAGGCCGAGCGGGATCGGAGATCAATGAGCAGTTCTTC
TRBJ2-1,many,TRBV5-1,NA,CASSLNTGGNEQFF,TGCGCCAGCAGCTTGAATACCGGAGGGAATGAGCAGTTCTTC
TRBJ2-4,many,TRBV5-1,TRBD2,CASSPLAGGPDIQYF,TGCGCCAGCAGCCCCTTAGCGGGAGGGCCCGACATTCAGTACTTC
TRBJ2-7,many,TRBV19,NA,CASSIRGARFNEQYF,TGTGCCAGTAGTATAAGAGGGGCGCGGTTCAACGAGCAGTACTTC
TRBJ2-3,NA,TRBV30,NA,CAWSPDSGTTDTQYF,TGTGCCTGGAGTCCCGATAGCGGTACCACAGATACGCAGTATTTT
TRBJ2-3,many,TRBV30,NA,CAWRAGYTDTQYF,TGTGCCTGGAGGGCGGGGTACACAGATACGCAGTATTTT
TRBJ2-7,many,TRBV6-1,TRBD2,CASSDKRAGDGYEQYF,TGTGCCAGCAGTGATAAAAGAGCGGGAGATGGCTACGAGCAGTACTTC
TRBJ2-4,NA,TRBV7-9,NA,CASSLSAGVAKNIQYF,TGTGCCAGCAGCTTATCAGCAGGTGTAGCCAAAAACATTCAGTACTTC
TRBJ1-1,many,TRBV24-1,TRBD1,CATSGMGQGNTEAFF,TGTGCCACCAGTGGAATGGGACAGGGGAACACTGAAGCTTTCTTT
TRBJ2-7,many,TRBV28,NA,CASSFPYTDEQYF,TGTGCCAGCAGTTTTCCCTACACGGACGAGCAGTACTTC
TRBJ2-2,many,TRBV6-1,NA,CASRSGTPNTGELFF,TGTGCCAGCCGAAGCGGGACACCGAACACCGGGGAGCTGTTTTTT
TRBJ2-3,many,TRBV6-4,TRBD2,CASSDGLAGDTQYF,TGTGCCAGCAGTGACGGGCTAGCGGGAGATACGCAGTATTTT
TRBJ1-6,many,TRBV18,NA,CASSPGSDSPLHF,TGTGCCAGCTCACCAGGGTCCGATTCACCCCTCCACTTT
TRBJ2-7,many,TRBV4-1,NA,CASSQGGTGGYEQYF,TGCGCCAGCAGCCAGGGAGGGACAGGCGGATACGAGCAGTACTTC
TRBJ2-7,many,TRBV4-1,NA,CASSIAEQGSSYEQYF,TGCGCCAGCAGCATCGCCGAGCAGGGGAGCTCCTACGAGCAGTACTTC
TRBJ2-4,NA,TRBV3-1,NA,CASSQLDRRNSGGIQYF,TGTGCCAGCAGCCAACTCGATAGACGGAACTCCGGGGGCATTCAGTACTTC
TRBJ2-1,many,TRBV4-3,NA,CASSQDLGASAAEQFF,TGCGCCAGCAGCCAAGATTTGGGGGCTAGCGCGGCTGAGCAGTTCTTC
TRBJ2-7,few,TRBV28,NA,CASNQDRAHEQYF,TGTGCCAGCAACCAGGACAGAGCCCACGAGCAGTACTTC
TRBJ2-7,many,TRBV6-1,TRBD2,CASSPLAGGPYEQYF,TGTGCCAGCAGTCCTCTAGCGGGAGGTCCCTACGAGCAGTACTTC
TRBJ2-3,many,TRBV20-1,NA,CSAYDTSSTDTQYF,TGCAGTGCTTATGACACATCTAGCACAGATACGCAGTATTTT
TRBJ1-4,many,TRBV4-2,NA,CASSQGANEKLFF,TGTGCCAGCAGCCAAGGAGCTAATGAAAAACTGTTTTTT
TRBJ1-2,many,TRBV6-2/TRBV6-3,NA,CASSYSFRALDGYTF,TGTGCCAGCAGTTACTCGTTCAGGGCCCTCGACGGCTACACCTTC
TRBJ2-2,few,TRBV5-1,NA,CASSLDRASTGELFF,TGCGCCAGCAGCTTGGACAGGGCCTCCACCGGGGAGCTGTTTTTT
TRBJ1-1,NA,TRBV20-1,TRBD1,CSVPPSTGSTEAFF,TGCAGTGTTCCCCCCTCGACAGGGAGCACTGAAGCTTTCTTT
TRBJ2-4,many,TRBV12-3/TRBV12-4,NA,CASSLDRGEGAIQYF,TGTGCCAGCAGTTTAGATCGAGGAGAAGGCGCCATTCAGTACTTC
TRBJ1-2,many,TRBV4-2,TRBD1,CASSQGGTGGIYGYTF,TGTGCCAGCAGCCAAGGAGGGACAGGGGGAATCTATGGCTACACCTTC
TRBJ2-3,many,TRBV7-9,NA,CASRLRDTDTQYF,TGTGCCAGCAGATTAAGGGACACAGATACGCAGTATTTT
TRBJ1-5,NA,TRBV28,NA,CASSLPPGADQPQHF,TGTGCCAGCAGTTTGCCCCCGGGGGCCGATCAGCCCCAGCATTTT
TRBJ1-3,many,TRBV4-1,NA,CASSLRTVSRSGNTIYF,TGCGCCAGCAGCCTCCGGACAGTTTCTCGCTCTGGAAACACCATATATTTT
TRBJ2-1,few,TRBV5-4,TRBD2,CASSGGTSGYNEQFF,TGTGCCAGCAGCGGTGGGACTAGCGGATACAATGAGCAGTTCTTC
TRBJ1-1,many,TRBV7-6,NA,CASTPSPKGLGTEAFF,TGTGCCAGCACCCCCTCACCCAAGGGTTTGGGCACTGAAGCTTTCTTT
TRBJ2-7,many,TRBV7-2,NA,CASSLVISRWSGRSYEQYF,TGTGCCAGCAGCTTAGTAATATCCCGATGGTCTGGCCGCTCCTACGAGCAGTACTTC
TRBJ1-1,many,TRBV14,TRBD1,CASSQDFTGVTFF,TGTGCCAGCAGCCAAGACTTTACAGGGGTTACTTTCTTT
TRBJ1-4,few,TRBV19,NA,CASSNWTEMDLFF,TGTGCCAGTAGTAACTGGACAGAAATGGACTTGTTTTTT
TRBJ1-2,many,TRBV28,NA,CASSSPGVSDGYTF,TGTGCCAGCAGTTCGCCCGGAGTGTCGGATGGCTACACCTTC
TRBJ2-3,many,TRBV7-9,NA,CASSVNWEIAEFTDTQYF,TGTGCCAGCAGCGTAAATTGGGAGATAGCGGAGTTCACAGATACGCAGTATTTT
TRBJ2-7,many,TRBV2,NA,CASSVLDSSYEQYF,TGTGCCAGCAGTGTTCTGGACAGTTCCTACGAGCAGTACTTC
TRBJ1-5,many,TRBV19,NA,CASSMDRDINQPQHF,TGTGCCAGTAGTATGGACCGGGACATAAATCAGCCCCAGCATTTT
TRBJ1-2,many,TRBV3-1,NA,CASRDPGTRRYTF,TGTGCCAGCAGAGACCCCGGGACGCGTCGCTACACCTTC
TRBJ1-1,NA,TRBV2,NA,CASSELLTMNTEAFF,TGTGCCAGCAGTGAACTACTAACCATGAACACTGAAGCTTTCTTT
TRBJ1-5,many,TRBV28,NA,CASSFFSSGDQPQHF,TGTGCCAGCAGTTTCTTCTCTTCGGGGGATCAGCCCCAGCATTTT
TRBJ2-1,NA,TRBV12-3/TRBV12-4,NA,CASTPGVHQFF,TGTGCCAGCACCCCTGGAGTACACCAGTTTTTC
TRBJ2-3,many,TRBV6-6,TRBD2,CASSYSGLAGGGTDTQYF,TGTGCCAGCAGTTACTCGGGACTAGCGGGAGGGGGGACAGATACGCAGTATTTT
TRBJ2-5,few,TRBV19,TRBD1,CASSNGQASQETQYF,TGTGCCAGTAGTAACGGACAGGCTAGCCAAGAGACCCAGTACTTC
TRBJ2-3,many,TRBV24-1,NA,CATGPTRDTQYF,TGTGCCACGGGCCCCACCAGAGATACGCAGTATTTT
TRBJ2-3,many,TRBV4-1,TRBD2,CASSVASGQGTQYF,TGCGCCAGCAGCGTCGCTAGCGGCCAGGGTACGCAGTATTTT
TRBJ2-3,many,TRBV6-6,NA,CASSYSSLRGHTDTQYF,TGTGCCAGCAGTTACTCTTCTTTGCGGGGCCACACAGATACGCAGTATTTT
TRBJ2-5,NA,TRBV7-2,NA,CASSPSPPGMGETQYF,TGTGCCAGCAGCCCTTCCCCCCCTGGGATGGGGGAGACCCAGTACTTC
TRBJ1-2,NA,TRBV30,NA,CASATTNYGYTF,TGTGCCTCCGCCACTACTAACTATGGCTACACCTTC
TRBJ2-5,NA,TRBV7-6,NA,CASSLAVAGRETQYF,TGTGCTAGCAGCTTAGCGGTGGCCGGGCGAGAGACCCAGTACTTC